This T cell receptor (beta chain) was retrieved from a study of cytomegalovirus exposure and HLA in healthy donors. The germline CDR1 and CDR2 sequences are LNHDA and SQIVND (reference sequence). The CDR3 consists of 13 residues. The V and J ends lost 5 bases and 0 bases respectively, with 6 bases between them. A word on this clone: Its matching antigen is unknown.

PCR used 60 Vbeta primers and 13 Jbeta primers. This table comes from immunoSEQ multiplex PCR, and its TCRdb copy is limited to in-frame clones, with some not included. This sample carries 100,000 to 150,000 clones, with under 2% going to the ten biggest clones. Study outcomes and limitations: High specificity and sensitivity for cytomegalovirus status were reported for the classifier.

The receptor's source is a middle-aged woman in good health and CMV-seropositive. Material: PBMCs. The chain carries TRBV19 and TRBJ2-3; the D is unclear. The CDR3 protein is CASSSPSTDTQYF. CDR3 in DNA: TGTGCCAGTAGTTCCCCTAGCACAGATACGCAGTATTTT.